The clone carrying this T cell receptor beta chain was counted between two and nine times. This specimen belongs to a study of cytomegalovirus exposure and HLA in healthy donors. CDR3 length equals 14 residues. CDR1 is KGHSH and CDR2 is LQKENI in the germline V gene. The V segment lost 1 base and the J segment 7 bases; nucleotides outside the gene matches: 7. Using immunoSEQ multiplex PCR, the repertoire was profiled, and TCRdb retains in-frame clones only, with some absent. The table records some 240,000 clones, approximately 83% of them present only once. The sequence was collected from a young woman in good health and CMV-seropositive. Sequencing was carried out using PBMCs. The chain couples TRBV18 to TRBJ2-7; TRBD2 matches at 7 bases. This chain's CDR3 is CASSPQGGDWEQYF. DNA of the CDR3: TGTGCCAGCTCACCACAGGGAGGGGATTGGGAGCAGTACTTC.